The 14 T cell receptor beta chains below all came from one sample that was sequenced in a study of blood T cells in healthy people across ages. Primers used in a second PCR of roughly 6 to 12 cycles were a sample-barcoded 5' primer and a J-beta primer mix. TCRdb ran MiXCR on the 5' RACE reads and lists one entry per CDR3 protein. The data show about 1,400,000 distinct CDR3 sequences, around 59% seen once. The sample taken for sequencing was blood. Receptors were obtained from a man aged 18 to 35 in good health.

This clonotype came up a few times. This chain uses TRBV6-5 with TRBJ1-5; the D is unclear. This CDR3 contains 13 residues. Per germline, CDR1 MNHEY and CDR2 SVGAGI. V was clipped by 4 bases and J by 3 bases, with 7 bases between them. The CDR3 spells CASSWGYNQPQHF. CDR3 coding DNA: TGTGCCAGCAGTTGGGGATACAATCAGCCCCAGCATTTT.

The rearrangement joins TRBV10-3 to TRBJ1-1; D ambiguous. Germline V lookup: CDR1 ENHRY, CDR2 SYGVKD. This CDR3 has 15 amino acids. Between the trimmed V and J ends, which lost 3 bases and 1 base, there was a span of 12 bases. The DNA for the CDR3 is TGTGCCATCAGTGACAGGCTTGGAGAGAACACTGAAGCTTTCTTT. Protein: CAISDRLGENTEAFF.

The chain joins TRBV27 to TRBJ2-7; TRBD2 agrees at 11 bases. V lost 5 bases to trimming and J lost 4 bases; unmatched junction nucleotides: 4. In germline, CDR1 is MNHEY, CDR2 SMNVEV (reference sequence). The CDR3 runs 14 residues. The CDR3 is CASSIRLAGYEQYF. In DNA, the CDR3 is TGTGCCAGCAGTATCAGACTAGCGGGGTACGAGCAGTACTTC.

Remarks on this clonotype: An end of the junction does not agree with germline; a read error may underlie this. V usage is TRBV7-2 and J usage is TRBJ2-4, with a tentative D call TRBD2 (5 bases). Germline CDR1 SGHTA, CDR2 FQGNSA. This CDR3 has 17 residues. CDR3 in DNA: TGTGTCAGCAGCTTAGCTCTACTAGGGAGTGGGAAAAACATTCAGTACTTC. Protein sequence: CVSSLALLGSGKNIQYF.

J is TRBJ2-3 and V is TRBV10-2; TRBD2 matches at 9 bases. The CDR3 is 17 amino acids. The junction had 8 bases not matched to a gene; V was cut back by 2 bases and J by 2 bases. Germline V gives CDR1 WSHSY, CDR2 SAAADI. CDR3 nucleotides: TGCGCCAGCAGTGAGACCGGGCCGGGACTAGCCACAGATACGCAGTATTTT. Protein product: CASSETGPGLATDTQYF.

The rearrangement uses TRBV4-2 and TRBJ1-2; 7 nucleotides match TRBD1. The CDR3 spans 17 residues. V was clipped by 6 bases and J by 8 bases; unmatched bases: 21. Germline V gene data show CDR1 as LGHNA and CDR2 as YNFKEQ. The CDR3 DNA is TGTGCCAGCAGTCAGACGGAGGGGGCCCCAGGGGTGGAGGGCTACACCTTC. It translates to CASSQTEGAPGVEGYTF.

Many counts were recorded for this clonotype. The rearrangement links TRBV15 to TRBJ2-1, with D possibly being TRBD2 (7 bases). V lost 1 base, J lost 7 bases, and 17 bases lay in between. Germline CDR1 reads LNHNV; CDR2 reads YYDKDF (reference sequence). This CDR3 comprises 16 residues. CDR3 residues: CATSRVEAGAGNEQFF. The CDR3 DNA sequence: TGTGCCACCAGCAGAGTTGAGGCGGGGGCCGGTAATGAGCAGTTCTTC.

V and J are TRBV25-1 and TRBJ1-5; the D gene is possibly TRBD1 (5 bases). The CDR3 spans 15 residues. Germline CDR1 MGHDK, CDR2 SYGVNS. V was clipped by 6 bases and J by 4 bases, with 16 bases between them. CDR3 sequence: CASSGAGSPNQPQHF. In DNA form, the CDR3 reads TGTGCCAGCAGCGGGGCAGGGTCGCCTAATCAGCCCCAGCATTTT. Combining the CDR3 with reference TRBV25-1 and TRBJ1-5 gives the whole variable domain EADIYQTPRYLVIGTGKKITLECSQTMGHDKMYWYQQDPGMELHLIHYSYGVNSTEKGDLSSESTVSRIRTEHFPLTLESARPSHTSQYLCASSGAGSPNQPQHFGDGTRLSIL.

The rearrangement links TRBV4-1 to TRBJ1-2, with a weak D call TRBD1 (6 bases). This CDR3 is 14 amino acids long. Germline lookup yields CDR1 MGHRA and CDR2 YSYEKL. Between the trimmed V and J ends, which lost 1 base and 10 bases, there was a span of 16 bases. CDR3 sequence reads: CASSQAGGQSVYTF. The CDR3 DNA follows: TGCGCCAGCAGCCAAGCGGGGGGGCAATCAGTCTACACCTTC.

The chain is built from TRBV29-1 and TRBJ2-5, with 7 bases that match TRBD2. V lost 8 bases to trimming and J lost 11 bases; unmatched junction nucleotides: 17. The CDR3 covers 13 residues. CDR1 is SQVTM and CDR2 is ANQGSEA in the germline V gene. The CDR3 spells CSTGRRTYNEQYF. The CDR3 region has the DNA TGCAGCACCGGGAGGCGAACCTACAATGAGCAGTACTTC.

In its sample, this clonotype was seen once. The chain joins TRBV20-1 to TRBJ2-1, with D maybe TRBD1 (6 bases). Trimming removed 4 bases at V and 10 bases at J, with 17 bases between. There are 13 residues in the CDR3. Per the germline V gene, CDR1 is DFQATT and CDR2 is SNEGSKA (reference sequence). CDR3 sequence reads: CSAIPRSTGEQFF. DNA of the CDR3: TGCAGTGCTATCCCCCGGTCGACAGGAGAGCAGTTCTTC.

This clonotype has only a few counts. The chain is built from TRBV27 and TRBJ2-1; the D is unclear. Deletions cut 0 bases from V and 6 bases from J, with 6 bases between. The CDR3 length is 13 residues. The germline V gene encodes CDR1 MNHEY and CDR2 SMNVEV (reference sequence). Here the CDR3 reads CASSLSPVNEQFF. CDR3 DNA sequence: TGTGCCAGCAGTTTATCGCCGGTCAATGAGCAGTTCTTC.

Worth noting for this clonotype: A much larger clone is a single base away; this may be a read error. The gene calls are TRBV6-1 and TRBJ2-6; the D gene is possibly TRBD2 (6 bases). V dropped 7 bases and J dropped 0 bases, with 22 bases sitting between them. The germline CDR1 and CDR2 sequences are MNHNS and SASEGT. This CDR3 comprises 19 residues. CDR3: CASTTSWEAPSSGANVLTF. DNA of the CDR3: TGTGCCAGCACCACCTCTTGGGAGGCACCTAGCTCTGGGGCCAACGTCCTGACTTTC.

This clonotype was recorded many times. V gene TRBV4-1 combines with J gene TRBJ2-1; possibly TRBD2 for D (5 bases). Germline V gene lookup returns CDR1 MGHRA and CDR2 YSYEKL. The CDR3 contains 12 residues. Trimming shortened V by 3 bases and J by 6 bases, and 6 bases separated the two germline ends. In nucleotides, the CDR3 is TGCGCCAGCAGCCAGGCGGGCAATGAGCAGTTCTTC. It yields the protein CASSQAGNEQFF.